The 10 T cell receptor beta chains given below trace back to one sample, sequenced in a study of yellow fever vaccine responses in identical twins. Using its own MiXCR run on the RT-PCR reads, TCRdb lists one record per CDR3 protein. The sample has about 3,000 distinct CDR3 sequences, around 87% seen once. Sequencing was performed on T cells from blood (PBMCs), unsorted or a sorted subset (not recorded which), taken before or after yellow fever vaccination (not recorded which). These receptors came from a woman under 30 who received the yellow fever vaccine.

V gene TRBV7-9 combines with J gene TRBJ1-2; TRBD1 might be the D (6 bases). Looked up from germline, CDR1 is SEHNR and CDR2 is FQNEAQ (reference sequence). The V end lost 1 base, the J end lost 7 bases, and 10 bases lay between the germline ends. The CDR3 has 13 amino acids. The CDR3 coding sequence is TGTGCCAGCAGCTTAGACGCGGGGGCTGGCTACACCTTC. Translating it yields CASSLDAGAGYTF.

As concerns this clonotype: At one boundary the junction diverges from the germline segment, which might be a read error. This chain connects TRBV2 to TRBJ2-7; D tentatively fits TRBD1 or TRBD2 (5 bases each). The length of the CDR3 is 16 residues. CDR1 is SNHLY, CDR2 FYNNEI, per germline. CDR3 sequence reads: CARSEALAGTSYEQNF. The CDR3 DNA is TGTGCCAGAAGTGAAGCGCTAGCTGGGACCTCCTACGAGCAGAACTTC. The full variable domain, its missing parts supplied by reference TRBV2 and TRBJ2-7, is EPEVTQTPSHQVTQMGQEVILRCVPISNHLYFYWYRQILGQKVEFLVSFYNNEISEKSEIFDDQFSVERPDGSNFTLKIRSTKLEDSAMYFCARSEALAGTSYEQNFGPGTRLTVT.

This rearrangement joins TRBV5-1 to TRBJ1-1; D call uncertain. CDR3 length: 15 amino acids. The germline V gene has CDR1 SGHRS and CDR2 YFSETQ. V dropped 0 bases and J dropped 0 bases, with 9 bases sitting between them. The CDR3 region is CASSLDSRLNTEAFF. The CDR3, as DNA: TGCGCCAGCAGCTTGGACAGCCGTCTGAACACTGAAGCTTTCTTT.

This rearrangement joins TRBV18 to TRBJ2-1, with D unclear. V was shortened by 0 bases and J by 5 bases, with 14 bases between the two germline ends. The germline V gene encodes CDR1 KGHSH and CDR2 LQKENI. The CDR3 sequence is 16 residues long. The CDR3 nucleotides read TGTGCCAGCTCACCACCGGGTACAGCCGGCCACAATGAGCAGTTCTTC. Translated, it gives CASSPPGTAGHNEQFF.

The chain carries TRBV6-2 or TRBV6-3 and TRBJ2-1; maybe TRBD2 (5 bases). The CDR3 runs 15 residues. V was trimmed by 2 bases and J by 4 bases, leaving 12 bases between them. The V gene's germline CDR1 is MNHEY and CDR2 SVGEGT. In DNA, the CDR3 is TGTGCCAGCAGTTACGAAGCGGACGCATACAATGAGCAGTTCTTC. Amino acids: CASSYEADAYNEQFF.

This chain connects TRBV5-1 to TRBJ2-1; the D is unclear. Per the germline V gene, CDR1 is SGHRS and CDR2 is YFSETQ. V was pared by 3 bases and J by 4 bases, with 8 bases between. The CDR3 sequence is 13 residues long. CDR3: CASSSGPYNEQFF. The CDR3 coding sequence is TGCGCCAGCAGCTCCGGACCATACAATGAGCAGTTCTTC.

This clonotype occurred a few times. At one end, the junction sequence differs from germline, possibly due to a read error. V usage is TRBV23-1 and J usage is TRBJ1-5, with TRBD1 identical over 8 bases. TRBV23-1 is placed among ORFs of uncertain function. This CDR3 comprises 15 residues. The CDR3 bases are TGCGCCAGCTATAACCCCGACAGGGGAAGGCAGCCCCAGCAATTT. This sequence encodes CASYNPDRGRQPQQF.

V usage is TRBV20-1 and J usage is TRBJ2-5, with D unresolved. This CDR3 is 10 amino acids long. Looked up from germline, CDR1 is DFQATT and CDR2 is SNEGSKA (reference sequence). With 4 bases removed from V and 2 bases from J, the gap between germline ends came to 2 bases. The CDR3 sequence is CSATQETQYF. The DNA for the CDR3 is TGCAGTGCTACTCAAGAGACCCAGTACTTC.

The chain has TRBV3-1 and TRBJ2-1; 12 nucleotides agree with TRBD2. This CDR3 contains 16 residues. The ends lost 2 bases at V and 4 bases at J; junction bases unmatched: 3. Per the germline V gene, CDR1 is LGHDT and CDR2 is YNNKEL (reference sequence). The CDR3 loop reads CASSQPGLAGYNEQFF. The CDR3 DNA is TGTGCCAGCAGCCAACCCGGACTAGCGGGATACAATGAGCAGTTCTTC.

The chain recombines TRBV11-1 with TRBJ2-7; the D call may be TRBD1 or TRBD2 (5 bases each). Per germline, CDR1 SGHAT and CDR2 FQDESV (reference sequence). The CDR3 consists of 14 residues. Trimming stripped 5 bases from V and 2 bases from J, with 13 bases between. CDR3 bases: TGTGCCAGCAGCACCCGGGACCGACCCTACGAGCAGTACTTC. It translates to CASSTRDRPYEQYF.